This T cell receptor beta chain is drawn from a study of cytomegalovirus exposure and HLA in healthy donors. The study, taken as a whole, reports: The study recorded 160 or so TCR beta chains that were cytomegalovirus-associated. The study reported that TCR beta sequences accurately predicted HLA-A and HLA-B alleles in most subjects. Most TCR sequences were seen very rarely across donors, but some public TCRs occurred in many.

Donors sampled were nominally healthy, though unrecorded immune exposures were likely. 60 Vbeta and 13 Jbeta primers were used in PCR. The data were produced by immunoSEQ multiplex PCR, yet TCRdb's version contains in-frame clones alone and is incomplete. The data contain some 150,000 clones, 60% to 85% of them singletons. About this clone: Its antigen remains unidentified.

The receptor was derived from a man aged 40-49 years in good health and CMV-seropositive. The specimen was PBMCs.

The CDR3 region is CASSSPRGTYNEQFF. In DNA form, the CDR3 reads TGTGCCAGCAGCTCCCCCAGGGGGACCTACAATGAGCAGTTCTTC. V usage is TRBV11-3 and J usage is TRBJ2-1; the match to TRBD1 covers 7 bases. With 4 bases clipped from V and 2 bases from J, the junction kept 5 bases outside the gene matches. The CDR3 contains 15 residues. Looked up from germline, CDR1 is SGHNT and CDR2 is YENEEA.